This T cell receptor beta chain was recovered during a study of beta chain features in type 1 diabetes. Study-level findings and limits: In all four CD4+ subsets, TCRB CDR3 length was significantly, moderately reduced in type 1 diabetes. Diminished insertions and augmented deletions at VDJ junctions characterized type 1 diabetes patients.

In this sample, this clone turned up a few times. No antigen is known for it. Central memory, naive, regulatory and stem cell-like memory CD4+ cells were sorted by CD45RO/CCR7/CD25/CD127/CD95/CD27. Sort purity for all populations was recorded as exceeding 98%. The authors reverse transcribed all of the isolated RNA, so sequencing captured expressed TCRB transcripts. Profiled with immunoSEQ multiplex PCR; TCRdb holds only in-frame clones, not every one. The sample has about 160,000 clones, 10% seen once. V shed 1 base and J shed 0 bases, with 6 bases lying between them. The CDR3 length is 14 residues. Germline CDR1 is SQVTM and CDR2 is ANQGSEA.

Sequencing input: central memory CD4+ T cells from blood. This clonotype was sampled from a man under 40 with type 1 diabetes. The rearrangement uses TRBV29-1 and TRBJ2-2, with D possibly being TRBD1 (6 bases). DNA of the CDR3: TGCAGCGTTGAAGGACAGGCGAACACCGGGGAGCTGTTTTTT. It translates to CSVEGQANTGELFF.